These 18 T cell receptor beta chains came from one sample sequenced in a study of chemoradiotherapy in HPV16-positive cancers. Method: immunoSEQ multiplex PCR; TCRdb's copy keeps in-frame clones and lacks some. Of 4,500 to 6,000 clones listed, around 80% were seen once; the top ten hold approximately 29%. This material was acquired from a patient who underwent chemoradiotherapy. These TCRs come from a human donor with HPV-associated anogenital cancer.

The table lists this clone with a count of one. CDR3 sequence reads: CASRRARGGYTF. The DNA for the CDR3 is TGTGCCAGCAGAAGGGCGCGGGGTGGCTACACCTTC. J is TRBJ1-2 and V is TRBV6-4; D ambiguous. This CDR3 region has 12 residues. Germline values: CDR1 MRHNA, CDR2 SNTAGT. Trimming pared 6 bases from V and 7 bases from J, leaving 12 bases between.

As for this clone: The junction departs from the called germline gene at one end, perhaps through a read error. The J gene is TRBJ2-1, the V gene TRBV7-9; D uncertain. Germline values: CDR1 SEHNR, CDR2 FQNEAQ (reference sequence). This CDR3 comprises 15 residues. The CDR3 sequence: CASTLAQGSYNEQFF. CDR3 in DNA: TGTGCCAGCACCTTAGCCCAAGGGTCCTACAATGAGCAGTTCTTC.

The chain has TRBV11-3 and TRBJ2-5; tentatively, D is TRBD2 (5 bases). CDR1 is SGHNT, CDR2 YENEEA, per germline. The CDR3 spans 13 residues. The V and J ends lost 7 bases and 11 bases respectively, with 20 bases between them. The CDR3: CASTPPGNLKQYF. CDR3 in DNA: TGTGCCAGCACCCCTCCGGGGAACCTGAAGCAGTACTTC. The whole variable domain, remainder taken from reference TRBV11-3 and TRBJ2-5, is EAGVVQSPRYKIIEKKQPVAFWCNPISGHNTLYWYLQNLGQGPELLIRYENEEAVDDSQLPKDRFSAERLKGVDSTLKIQPAELGDSAVYLCASTPPGNLKQYFGPGTRLLVL.

The rearrangement joins TRBV19 to TRBJ1-3, with D tentatively TRBD1 (5 bases). The CDR3 length is 15 residues. CDR1 is LNHDA and CDR2 is SQIVND in the germline V gene (reference sequence). V gave up 3 bases and J gave up 2 bases, with 11 bases separating them. The CDR3 is CASSIGAAAGNTIYF. The CDR3 DNA sequence: TGTGCCAGTAGTATTGGGGCAGCAGCTGGAAACACCATATATTTT.

This clone has more than one count but fewer than ten. V and J are TRBV13 and TRBJ2-3; D unresolved. V was pared by 4 bases and J by 2 bases, with 16 bases between. This CDR3 has 16 residues. The germline V gene has CDR1 PRHDT and CDR2 FYEKMQ (reference sequence). As DNA, the CDR3 is TGTGCCAGCAGCTCACCCGAGAACGGGCCCACAGATACGCAGTATTTT. Translating gives CASSSPENGPTDTQYF.

The chain recombines TRBV9 with TRBJ1-6, with a possible D match to TRBD1 (5 bases). This CDR3 is 15 amino acids long. Trimming cost V 4 bases and J 10 bases, with 18 bases left between them. Looked up from germline, CDR1 is SGDLS and CDR2 is YYNGEE. The CDR3 DNA reads as TGTGCCAGCAGCTTCGACGCGGGGCTAGGCTCACCCCTCCACTTT. Its protein is CASSFDAGLGSPLHF.

The chain uses TRBV7-2 and TRBJ2-3; D may match TRBD1 or TRBD2 (6 bases each). Trimming stripped 6 bases from V and 0 bases from J, with 13 bases between. This CDR3 comprises 15 residues. Germline V gene sequence: CDR1 SGHTA, CDR2 FQGNSA. The CDR3 region is CASSLTGTSTDTQYF. The CDR3 nucleotides read TGTGCCAGCAGTCTAACAGGGACTAGCACAGATACGCAGTATTTT.

The CDR3 sequence is CASSLSIAVTDTQYF. The CDR3 DNA follows: TGTGCCAGCAGTTTATCTATAGCGGTTACAGATACGCAGTATTTT. The chain couples TRBV27 to TRBJ2-3, with D possibly matching TRBD2 (6 bases). Trimming pared 0 bases from V and 3 bases from J, leaving 10 bases between. In germline, CDR1 is MNHEY, CDR2 SMNVEV (reference sequence). The length of the CDR3 is 15 residues.

This clone was observed a single time. The chain employs TRBV4-3 and TRBJ2-3; 9 bases match TRBD2. Trimming at V came to 3 bases and at J to 3 bases, leaving 1 base not matched to a gene. The CDR3 has 14 residues. Germline V gene lookup returns CDR1 LGHNA and CDR2 YSLEER. CDR3 coding DNA: TGCGCCAGCAGCCATAGCGGGAGTACAGATACGCAGTATTTT. This sequence encodes CASSHSGSTDTQYF.

This sequence joins TRBV4-1 and TRBJ1-1; D gene uncertain. The V end was cut by 3 bases, the J end by 7 bases, with 12 bases between. Per germline, CDR1 MGHRA and CDR2 YSYEKL. The CDR3 has 13 residues. The CDR3: CASSQEGYLEAFF. CDR3 bases: TGCGCCAGCAGCCAGGAAGGGTATCTTGAAGCTTTCTTT.

The V call is TRBV20-1, the J call TRBJ2-7; D gene unclear. This CDR3 is 11 amino acids long. Germline values: CDR1 DFQATT, CDR2 SNEGSKA (reference sequence). The V and J ends lost 1 base and 4 bases respectively, with 5 bases between them. The CDR3 sequence: CSARVKYEQYF. Here the CDR3 DNA reads TGCAGTGCTAGAGTCAAGTACGAGCAGTACTTC.

The chain employs TRBV25-1 and TRBJ1-3; TRBD1 matches at 8 bases. The J segment lost 2 bases and the V segment lost 6 bases, leaving 6 bases of the junction unmatched. The V gene's germline CDR1 is MGHDK and CDR2 SYGVNS. CDR3 length: 15 amino acids. The CDR3 DNA sequence: TGTGCCAGCAGGAAGACAGGGGAGGCTGGAAACACCATATATTTT. Translation gives CASRKTGEAGNTIYF.

The gene calls are TRBV6-6 and TRBJ1-6; D uncertain. The CDR3 is 14 residues long. Trimming removed 2 bases from V and 10 bases from J, with 12 bases in between. Germline CDR1 and CDR2: MNHNY and SVGAGI (reference sequence). The CDR3 spells CASSYNQVFSPLHF. CDR3 coding DNA: TGTGCCAGCAGTTACAACCAGGTGTTCTCACCCCTCCACTTT.

V and J are TRBV5-4 and TRBJ1-4; 7 bases align to TRBD1. This CDR3 contains 14 residues. With 4 bases clipped from V and 8 bases from J, the junction kept 8 bases outside the gene matches. Germline V lookup: CDR1 SGHNT, CDR2 YYREEE (reference sequence). As DNA, the CDR3 is TGTGCCAGCAGCCCCTACAGGGGAGGAGAAAAACTGTTTTTT. This encodes CASSPYRGGEKLFF.

The chain recombines TRBV29-1 with TRBJ2-5; D is possibly TRBD1 (6 bases). Germline CDR1 reads SQVTM; CDR2 reads ANQGSEA. CDR3 length: 13 amino acids. V was cut by 6 bases and J by 0 bases, with 11 bases left in between. DNA for the CDR3: TGCAGCGTAACGGGACACGACCAAGAGACCCAGTACTTC. This gives the protein CSVTGHDQETQYF.

The chain recombines TRBV7-2 with TRBJ1-6; 10 nucleotides line up with TRBD1. Germline values: CDR1 SGHTA, CDR2 FQGNSA. The CDR3 is made up of 14 amino acids. V shed 6 bases and J 10 bases; nucleotides not matched to a gene: 6. The CDR3 loop is CASRGDRGRSPLHF. The CDR3 DNA is TGTGCCAGCAGGGGGGACAGGGGTAGGTCACCCCTCCACTTT.

The rearrangement uses TRBV10-1 and TRBJ2-5; D remains unclear. The V gene's germline CDR1 is WNHNN and CDR2 SYGVQD (reference sequence). Trimming took off 5 bases at V and 5 bases at J, with 12 bases between the two ends. The CDR3 length is 13 residues. The CDR3 is CASSLSRSETQYF. As DNA, the CDR3 is TGCGCCAGCAGTTTGTCCCGGTCGGAGACCCAGTACTTC.

The chain employs TRBV7-2 and TRBJ2-5; D might be TRBD2 (6 bases). The V end lost 5 bases, the J end lost 5 bases, and 18 bases lay between the germline ends. The CDR3 consists of 15 residues. Germline V gene lookup returns CDR1 SGHTA and CDR2 FQGNSA. The chain's CDR3 is CASSPAVGGGETQYF. CDR3 coding DNA: TGTGCCAGCAGCCCGGCGGTGGGAGGAGGGGAGACCCAGTACTTC.